The rows below give T cell receptor beta chains drawn from one sample of a study of cytomegalovirus exposure and HLA in healthy donors. Data came from immunoSEQ multiplex PCR; TCRdb stores just in-frame clones and leaves some out. Here the sample spans 110,000 or so clones, 82% being singletons. Sequenced: PBMCs. These receptors all stem from a woman aged 18-29 years in good health and CMV-seronegative. Each CDR3 is given without its conserved first and last residue. Each record gives: J gene, V gene, CDR3 protein.

j_call: TRBJ1-4; v_call: TRBV29-1; cdr3_aa: SVLSDSSNEKLF
j_call: TRBJ1-3; v_call: TRBV18; cdr3_aa: ASSLQGALGNTIY
j_call: TRBJ1-2; v_call: TRBV2; cdr3_aa: ASSELSGGGYT
j_call: TRBJ1-2; v_call: TRBV27; cdr3_aa: ANSLRAGGYYGYT
j_call: TRBJ2-7; v_call: TRBV4-2; cdr3_aa: ASSPSTAGTYEQY
j_call: TRBJ1-2; v_call: TRBV5-4; cdr3_aa: ASSFGGPGYT
j_call: TRBJ2-2; v_call: TRBV4-1; cdr3_aa: ASSQVPTRGPGELF
j_call: TRBJ2-3; v_call: TRBV6-1; cdr3_aa: ASSPGLVPGTQY
j_call: TRBJ1-1; v_call: TRBV19; cdr3_aa: ATTDRATEAF
j_call: TRBJ1-4; v_call: TRBV7-9; cdr3_aa: ASSLWLGQGGEKLF
j_call: TRBJ1-1; v_call: TRBV28; cdr3_aa: ASSYNRGSNTEAF
j_call: TRBJ1-4; v_call: TRBV19; cdr3_aa: ASSMPGGRTNEKLF
j_call: TRBJ2-1; v_call: TRBV30; cdr3_aa: AWSVGRDNEQF
j_call: TRBJ2-7; v_call: TRBV28; cdr3_aa: ARGSSGRTSYEQY
j_call: TRBJ2-5; v_call: TRBV7-2; cdr3_aa: ASSPEDRSWETQY
j_call: TRBJ1-6; v_call: TRBV27; cdr3_aa: ASSSTGLNSPLH
j_call: TRBJ1-1; v_call: TRBV25-1; cdr3_aa: ASSEQTGYGTEAF
j_call: TRBJ2-3; v_call: TRBV7-9; cdr3_aa: ASSPGGGSTDTQY
j_call: TRBJ2-1; v_call: TRBV11-3; cdr3_aa: ASSLVAGGTNEQF
j_call: TRBJ1-1; v_call: TRBV2; cdr3_aa: ASTGTWNNSNTEAF
j_call: TRBJ2-2; v_call: TRBV5-4; cdr3_aa: ASSLPTSANTGELF
j_call: TRBJ1-6; v_call: TRBV30; cdr3_aa: AWSAYRDSPLH
j_call: TRBJ2-7; v_call: TRBV6-1; cdr3_aa: ASPTGAGVDEQY
j_call: TRBJ1-2; v_call: TRBV7-9; cdr3_aa: ASILTSNRRINGYT
j_call: TRBJ1-1; v_call: TRBV19; cdr3_aa: ASSTREATEAF
j_call: TRBJ2-1; v_call: TRBV7-9; cdr3_aa: ASSAIAGRIEQF
j_call: TRBJ1-3; v_call: TRBV28; cdr3_aa: ASSFPGTRAGNTIY
j_call: TRBJ2-2; v_call: TRBV4-2; cdr3_aa: ASSQDTGNTGELF
j_call: TRBJ1-1; v_call: TRBV5-4; cdr3_aa: ATGGASNTEAF
j_call: TRBJ2-2; v_call: TRBV4-1; cdr3_aa: ASSHPDRNTGELF
j_call: TRBJ1-2; v_call: TRBV15; cdr3_aa: ATSREDRRLNGYT
j_call: TRBJ2-2; v_call: TRBV7-2; cdr3_aa: ASSFSGDTGELF
j_call: TRBJ2-1; v_call: TRBV5-4; cdr3_aa: ASRGTGWQLDEQF
j_call: TRBJ2-5; v_call: TRBV30; cdr3_aa: AWSVRRGETQY
j_call: TRBJ2-1; v_call: TRBV27; cdr3_aa: ASSSGQVLSRTNNEQF
j_call: TRBJ2-7; v_call: TRBV4-1; cdr3_aa: ASSRGGLGYEQY
j_call: TRBJ1-5; v_call: TRBV19; cdr3_aa: ASASLAGDNQPQH
j_call: TRBJ2-7; v_call: TRBV7-2; cdr3_aa: ASSLGSGGLTYEQY
j_call: TRBJ2-2; v_call: TRBV7-6; cdr3_aa: ASSLGLGAGELF
j_call: TRBJ1-1; v_call: TRBV28; cdr3_aa: ASTTGASLNTEAF
j_call: TRBJ1-3; v_call: TRBV6-6; cdr3_aa: ASSYRDTIY
j_call: TRBJ1-2; v_call: TRBV2; cdr3_aa: ASRQRDGYP
j_call: TRBJ2-5; v_call: TRBV11-2; cdr3_aa: ASSAYRGETQY
j_call: TRBJ2-7; v_call: TRBV7-6; cdr3_aa: ASSLGEGRAYEQY
j_call: TRBJ1-2; v_call: TRBV11-2; cdr3_aa: ASSLSPGDYGYT
j_call: TRBJ1-1; v_call: TRBV5-8; cdr3_aa: ASSQGQGLMNTEAF
j_call: TRBJ2-5; v_call: TRBV6-1; cdr3_aa: ASSEGGGGLGETQY
j_call: TRBJ2-3; v_call: TRBV13; cdr3_aa: ATLLGSGVYTQY
j_call: TRBJ1-5; v_call: TRBV5-5; cdr3_aa: ASSKDWYSNQPQH
j_call: TRBJ2-2; v_call: TRBV5-4; cdr3_aa: ASSRGLAGGTGELF
j_call: TRBJ2-1; v_call: TRBV4-1; cdr3_aa: ASSQDNPGEEQF
j_call: TRBJ2-6; v_call: TRBV6-1; cdr3_aa: ASRGGGSGANVLT
j_call: TRBJ1-6; v_call: TRBV30; cdr3_aa: AWSVSGQNNSPLH
j_call: TRBJ1-1; v_call: TRBV5-1; cdr3_aa: ASSLVAGEDTEAF
j_call: TRBJ1-3; v_call: TRBV28; cdr3_aa: ASRPHNSGNTIY
j_call: TRBJ2-1; v_call: TRBV4-2; cdr3_aa: ASSQGEGSYNEQF
j_call: TRBJ2-5; v_call: TRBV5-8; cdr3_aa: ASSWGLREILETQY
j_call: TRBJ1-1; v_call: TRBV10-1; cdr3_aa: ASSESRALNTEAF
j_call: TRBJ2-1; v_call: TRBV5-1; cdr3_aa: ASSPTSGGAGEQF
j_call: TRBJ2-7; v_call: TRBV11-2; cdr3_aa: ASSLALEQY